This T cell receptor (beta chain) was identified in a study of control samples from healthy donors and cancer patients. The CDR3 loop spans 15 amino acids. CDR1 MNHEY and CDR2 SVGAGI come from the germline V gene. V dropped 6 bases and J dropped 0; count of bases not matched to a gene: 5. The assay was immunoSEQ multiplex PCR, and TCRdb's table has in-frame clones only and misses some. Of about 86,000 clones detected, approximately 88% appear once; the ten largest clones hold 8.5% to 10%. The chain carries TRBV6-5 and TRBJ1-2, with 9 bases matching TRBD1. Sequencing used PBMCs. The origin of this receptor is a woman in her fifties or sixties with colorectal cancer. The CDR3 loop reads CASRGGTGTNYGYTF. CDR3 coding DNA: TGTGCCAGCAGGGGGGGGACAGGGACTAACTATGGCTACACCTTC.